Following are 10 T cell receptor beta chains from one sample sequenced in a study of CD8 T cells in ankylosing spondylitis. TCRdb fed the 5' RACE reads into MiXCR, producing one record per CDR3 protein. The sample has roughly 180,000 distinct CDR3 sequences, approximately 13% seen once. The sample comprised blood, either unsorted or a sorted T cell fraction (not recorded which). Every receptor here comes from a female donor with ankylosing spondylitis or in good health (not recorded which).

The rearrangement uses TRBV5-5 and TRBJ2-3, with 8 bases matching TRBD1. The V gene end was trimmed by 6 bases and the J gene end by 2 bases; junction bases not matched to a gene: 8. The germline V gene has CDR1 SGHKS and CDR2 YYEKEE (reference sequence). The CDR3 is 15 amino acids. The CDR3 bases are TGTGCCAGCATCCGGACAGGGACGTTCACAGATACGCAGTATTTT. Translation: CASIRTGTFTDTQYF.

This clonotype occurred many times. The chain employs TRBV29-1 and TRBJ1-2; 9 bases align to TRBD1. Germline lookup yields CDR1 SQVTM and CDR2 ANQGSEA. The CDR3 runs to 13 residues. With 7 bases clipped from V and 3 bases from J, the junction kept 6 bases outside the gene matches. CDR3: CSARDREDYGYTF. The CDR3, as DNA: TGCAGCGCCCGGGACAGGGAAGACTATGGCTACACCTTC.

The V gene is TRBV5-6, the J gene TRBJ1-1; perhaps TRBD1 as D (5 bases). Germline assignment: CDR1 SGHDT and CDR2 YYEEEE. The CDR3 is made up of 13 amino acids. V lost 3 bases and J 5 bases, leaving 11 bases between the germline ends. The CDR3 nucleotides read TGTGCCAGCAGCTACCCTGGGGGGACTGAAGCTTTCTTT. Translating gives CASSYPGGTEAFF. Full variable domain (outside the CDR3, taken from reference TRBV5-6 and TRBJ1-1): DAGVTQSPTHLIKTRGQQVTLRCSPKSGHDTVSWYQQALGQGPQFIFQYYEEEERQRGNFPDRFSGHQFPNYSSELNVNALLLGDSALYLCASSYPGGTEAFFGQGTRLTVV.

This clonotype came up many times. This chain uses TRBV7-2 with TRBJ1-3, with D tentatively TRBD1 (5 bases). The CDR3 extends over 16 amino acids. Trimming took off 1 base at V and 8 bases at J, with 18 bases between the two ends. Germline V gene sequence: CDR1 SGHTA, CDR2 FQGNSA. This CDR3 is CASSLGFTGVGDTIYF. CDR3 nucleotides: TGTGCCAGCAGCTTAGGATTCACGGGGGTCGGAGACACCATATATTTT.

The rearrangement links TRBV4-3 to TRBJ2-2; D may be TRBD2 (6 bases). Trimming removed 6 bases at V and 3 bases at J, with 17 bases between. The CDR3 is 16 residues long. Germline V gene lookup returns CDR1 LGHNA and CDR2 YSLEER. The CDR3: CASRLQTPGDTGELFF. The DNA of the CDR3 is TGCGCCAGCAGGCTGCAGACACCGGGGGACACCGGGGAGCTGTTTTTT.

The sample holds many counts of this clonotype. The CDR3 spells CASKLQGGSSNQPQHF. In DNA, the CDR3 is TGTGCCAGCAAACTTCAGGGAGGTTCAAGCAATCAGCCCCAGCATTTT. The chain joins TRBV27 to TRBJ1-5; D may be TRBD1 (5 bases). Trimming cost V 7 bases and J 1 base, with 17 bases left between them. CDR1 MNHEY and CDR2 SMNVEV come from the germline V gene (reference sequence). The CDR3 sequence is 16 residues long.

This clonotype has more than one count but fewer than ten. CDR3 loop: CASSLPPGGVTQYF. CDR3 DNA: TGTGCCAGCAGCTTACCCCCTGGCGGGGTCACGCAGTATTTT. The chain has TRBV7-2 and TRBJ2-3; the D gene is possibly TRBD2 (6 bases). This CDR3 spans 14 amino acids. With 2 bases removed from V and 9 bases from J, the gap between germline ends came to 15 bases. CDR1 SGHTA and CDR2 FQGNSA come from the germline V gene.

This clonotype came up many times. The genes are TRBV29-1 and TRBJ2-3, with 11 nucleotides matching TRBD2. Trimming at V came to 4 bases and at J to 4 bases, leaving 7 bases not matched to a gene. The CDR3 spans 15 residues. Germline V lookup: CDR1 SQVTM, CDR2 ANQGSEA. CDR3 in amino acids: CSVAASGGRADTQYF. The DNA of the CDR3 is TGCAGCGTTGCGGCTAGCGGGGGGAGGGCAGATACGCAGTATTTT.

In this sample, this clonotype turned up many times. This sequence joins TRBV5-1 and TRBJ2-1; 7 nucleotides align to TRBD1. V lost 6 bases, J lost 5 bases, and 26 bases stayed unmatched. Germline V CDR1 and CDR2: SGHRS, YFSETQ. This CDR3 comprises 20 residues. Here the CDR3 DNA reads TGCGCCAGCAACCCCACTTCGACAGGGCGAATAAGGGGGTACCACAATGAGCAGTTCTTC. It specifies CASNPTSTGRIRGYHNEQFF. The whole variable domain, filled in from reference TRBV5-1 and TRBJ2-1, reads KAGVTQTPRYLIKTRGQQVTLSCSPISGHRSVSWYQQTPGQGLQFLFEYFSETQRNKGNFPGRFSGRQFSNSRSEMNVSTLELGDSALYLCASNPTSTGRIRGYHNEQFFGPGTRLTVL.

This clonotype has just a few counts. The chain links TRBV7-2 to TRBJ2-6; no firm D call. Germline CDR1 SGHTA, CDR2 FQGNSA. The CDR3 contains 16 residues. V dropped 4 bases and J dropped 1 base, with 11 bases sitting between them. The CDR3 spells CASSSYLGSGANVLTF. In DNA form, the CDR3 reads TGTGCCAGCAGCTCCTACCTGGGGTCTGGGGCCAACGTCCTGACTTTC.